Reported below is one T cell receptor (beta chain). Its cognate antigen is unknown. The data were taken from a study of T cell repertoires in cytomegalovirus infection. TCRdb reprocessed the reads with MiXCR, giving one entry per CDR3 protein. The data contain approximately 500,000 distinct CDR3 sequences, about 15% of them singletons. This CDR3 has 13 residues. V lost 2 bases to trimming and J lost 3 bases, with 9 bases between them. CDR1 and CDR2 from the germline V gene are SGHNT and YYREEE (reference sequence). Study-level points and caveats: Within the response measured ex vivo, HLA-C-restricted CMV-specific TCR beta clonotypes were dominant. Cumulated frequencies of public TCR beta families served to identify carriers of CMV plus the relevant HLA.

The sequenced material came from CD8+ T cells from PBMCs. This TCR was sampled from a human donor in good health (CMV status not recorded). Some clones in this sample may be carry-over from other donors' samples. The chain recombines TRBV5-4 with TRBJ2-7; D tentatively reads TRBD1 or TRBD2 (5 bases each). Here the CDR3 DNA reads TGTGCCAGCAGCTTTCTGGGGGACTACGAGCAGTACTTC. As protein: CASSFLGDYEQYF.